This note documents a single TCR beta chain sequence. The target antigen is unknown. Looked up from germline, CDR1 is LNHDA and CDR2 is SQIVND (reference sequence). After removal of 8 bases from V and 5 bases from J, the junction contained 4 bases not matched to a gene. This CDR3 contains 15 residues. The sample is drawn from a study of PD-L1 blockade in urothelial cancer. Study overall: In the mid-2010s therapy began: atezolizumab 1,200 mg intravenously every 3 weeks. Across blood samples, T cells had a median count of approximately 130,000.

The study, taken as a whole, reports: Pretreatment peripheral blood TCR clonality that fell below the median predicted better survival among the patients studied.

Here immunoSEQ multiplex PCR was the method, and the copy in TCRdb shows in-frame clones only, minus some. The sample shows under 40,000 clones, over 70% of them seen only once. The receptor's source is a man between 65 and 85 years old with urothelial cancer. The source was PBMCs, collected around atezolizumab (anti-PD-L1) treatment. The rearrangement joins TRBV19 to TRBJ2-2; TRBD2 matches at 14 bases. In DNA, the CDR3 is TGTGCCAGTGCGGGACTAGCGGGAGAGACCGGGGAGCTGTTTTTT. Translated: CASAGLAGETGELFF. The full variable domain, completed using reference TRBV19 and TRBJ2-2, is DGGITQSPKYLFRKEGQNVTLSCEQNLNHDAMYWYRQDPGQGLRLIYYSQIVNDFQKGDIAEGYSVSREKKESFPLTVTSAQKNPTAFYLCASAGLAGETGELFFGEGSRLTVL.